These 20 T cell receptor beta chains were all obtained from the same sample, sequenced in a study of cytomegalovirus exposure and HLA in healthy donors. TCRdb keeps only in-frame clones here, not all; method: immunoSEQ multiplex PCR. The table records about 160,000 clones, 86% of them present only once. Sequenced sample: PBMCs. These receptors came from a young woman in good health and CMV-seronegative.

The gene calls are TRBV29-1 and TRBJ2-7; the match to TRBD1 covers 7 bases. Germline-derived CDR1 and CDR2 are SQVTM and ANQGSEA. Germline trimming cut 4 bases from V and 4 bases from J; bases unmatched to any gene: 10. The CDR3 spans 14 residues. The chain's CDR3 is CSVVLQGRIYEQYF. In nucleotides, the CDR3 is TGCAGCGTTGTACTACAGGGGCGAATATACGAGCAGTACTTC.

The rearrangement uses TRBV5-1 and TRBJ2-3; 9 bases are shared with TRBD2. Losses at the gene ends were 3 bases for V and 3 bases for J; bases not matched to a gene: 5. The CDR3 sequence is 15 residues long. CDR1 is SGHRS and CDR2 is YFSETQ in the germline V gene. The CDR3 sequence is CASSWTSALTDTQYF. The DNA of the CDR3 is TGCGCCAGCAGCTGGACTAGCGCATTGACAGATACGCAGTATTTT.

In this sample, this clone turned up a few times. J is TRBJ1-2 and V is TRBV25-1; tentative D call: TRBD1 (6 bases). Germline V gene data show CDR1 as MGHDK and CDR2 as SYGVNS. This CDR3 has 12 amino acids. Trimming took 7 bases from V and 7 from J, leaving 13 bases between them. The CDR3 spells CASTLDSRGYTF. CDR3 DNA sequence: TGTGCCAGCACCCTGGACAGCCGTGGCTACACCTTC.

V is TRBV27 and J is TRBJ2-5; the match to TRBD1 covers 8 bases. Trimming at V came to 6 bases and at J to 4 bases, leaving 4 bases not matched to a gene. Germline CDR1 is MNHEY and CDR2 is SMNVEV (reference sequence). This CDR3 is 13 amino acids long. In nucleotides, the CDR3 is TGTGCCAGCAGCAGAGACAGGGGAGAGACCCAGTACTTC. Protein sequence: CASSRDRGETQYF.

The V call is TRBV5-8, the J call TRBJ2-3; D perhaps matches TRBD2 (6 bases). The V gene's germline CDR1 is SGHTS and CDR2 YDEGEE. V was clipped by 5 bases and J by 4 bases, with 20 bases between them. The CDR3 runs 16 residues. The CDR3 region has the DNA TGTGCCAGCAGGGACCGGGACTCCCAAGTGGCAGATACGCAGTATTTT. Translated, it gives CASRDRDSQVADTQYF.

This clone is judged medium-sized (0.01 to 0.1%). The chain uses TRBV4-1 and TRBJ1-3; D unclear. There are 12 residues in the CDR3. Trimming removed 0 bases at V and 8 bases at J, with 5 bases between. CDR1 is MGHRA, CDR2 YSYEKL, per germline. CDR3 sequence reads: CASSQDADTIYF. The DNA for the CDR3 is TGCGCCAGCAGCCAAGATGCGGACACCATATATTTT.

This chain links TRBV10-3 with TRBJ2-6, with D unresolved. Per germline, CDR1 ENHRY and CDR2 SYGVKD. V lost 5 bases, J lost 14 bases, and 13 bases lay in between. The CDR3 covers 12 residues. CDR3 nucleotides: TGTGCCATCAGTCACGCCCTGAGGCTCCTGACTTTC. It codes for CAISHALRLLTF.

This clone was counted a few times. The J gene is TRBJ1-5, the V gene TRBV30; TRBD1 matches at 9 bases. The CDR3 sequence is 14 residues long. The J segment lost 7 bases and the V segment lost 4 bases, leaving 8 bases of the junction unmatched. Germline lookup yields CDR1 GTSNPN and CDR2 SVGIG (reference sequence). The CDR3 DNA follows: TGTGCCTGGAACTCGGGACAGGGAGGCCAGCCCCAGCATTTT. Protein sequence: CAWNSGQGGQPQHF.

The chain links TRBV30 to TRBJ1-3; weak D call: TRBD1 (6 bases). This CDR3 is 13 amino acids long. Trimming removed 5 bases from V and 1 base from J, with 9 bases in between. The germline CDR1 and CDR2 sequences are GTSNPN and SVGIG (reference sequence). CDR3 nucleotide sequence: TGTGCCTGGCCGACAGGATCTGGAAACACCATATATTTT. This translates into CAWPTGSGNTIYF.

The V and J genes are TRBV25-1 and TRBJ2-7; D is possibly TRBD2 (5 bases). Trimming removed 9 bases from V and 0 bases from J, with 15 bases in between. The CDR3 is 14 amino acids. In germline, CDR1 is MGHDK, CDR2 SYGVNS. CDR3 residues: CASRSTGISYEQYF. In DNA form, the CDR3 reads TGTGCCAGTCGGAGTACCGGGATCTCCTACGAGCAGTACTTC.

The chain couples TRBV30 to TRBJ1-2, with 9 bases identical to TRBD1. The CDR3 is 16 residues long. Germline V gene sequence: CDR1 GTSNPN, CDR2 SVGIG (reference sequence). The V and J ends lost 3 bases and 3 bases, in that order; junction bases with no gene match: 11. The CDR3 sequence: CAWRGGTGMGHYGYTF. As DNA, the CDR3 is TGTGCCTGGAGAGGAGGGACAGGGATGGGGCACTATGGCTACACCTTC.

V usage is TRBV9 and J usage is TRBJ2-7; a possible D gene is TRBD1 (5 bases). Germline values: CDR1 SGDLS, CDR2 YYNGEE. CDR3 length: 14 residues. Trimming removed 1 base at V and 5 bases at J, with 13 bases between. CDR3 in DNA: TGTGCCAGCAGCGTACTCGACAGACCCCACGAGCAGTACTTC. It is translated as CASSVLDRPHEQYF.

This clone was detected only a few times. The rearrangement uses TRBV5-6 and TRBJ1-2; 9 bases align to TRBD1. The CDR3 covers 18 residues. The germline V gene encodes CDR1 SGHDT and CDR2 YYEEEE. V lost 3 bases to trimming and J lost 4 bases; unmatched junction nucleotides: 16. The CDR3, as DNA: TGTGCCAGCAGCTCTACAGGGGGCGCGGAAGGTAGAGGCTATGGCTACACCTTC. It codes for CASSSTGGAEGRGYGYTF.

This clone was counted a single time. V is TRBV6-1 and J is TRBJ1-1; TRBD1 agrees at 7 bases. The length of the CDR3 is 15 residues. The V and J ends lost 5 bases and 5 bases, in that order; junction bases with no gene match: 11. Germline V gives CDR1 MNHNS, CDR2 SASEGT. The CDR3 DNA reads TGTGCCAGCAGTCCGCTCACGACAGGGAGGACTGAAGCTTTCTTT. It translates to CASSPLTTGRTEAFF.

The rearrangement links TRBV4-2 to TRBJ2-7; 12 nucleotides align to TRBD2. This CDR3 has 17 amino acids. J was trimmed by 4 bases and V by 1 base; bases with no gene match: 8. Germline V gene lookup returns CDR1 LGHNA and CDR2 YNFKEQ. The CDR3 loop reads CASSQAPGLAGTYEQYF. DNA of the CDR3: TGTGCCAGCAGCCAAGCTCCAGGACTAGCGGGGACATACGAGCAGTACTTC.

The CDR3 here is CASSLGGQGLTGELFF. The CDR3 DNA reads TGTGCCAGCAGCCTAGGGGGACAGGGGCTGACCGGGGAGCTGTTTTTT. The chain couples TRBV5-4 to TRBJ2-2; 10 bases line up with TRBD1. The junction had 8 bases not matched to a gene; V was cut back by 4 bases and J by 5 bases. Germline assignment: CDR1 SGHNT and CDR2 YYREEE (reference sequence). The CDR3 spans 16 residues.

The chain uses TRBV10-3 and TRBJ2-7, with 7 bases that match TRBD1. The germline CDR1 and CDR2 sequences are ENHRY and SYGVKD. V shed 6 bases, J shed 5 bases, and the junction held 7 bases outside the gene matches. The CDR3 contains 13 residues. The DNA of the CDR3 is TGTGCCATCAGCAGACAGGGAATAGACGAGCAGTACTTC. It codes for CAISRQGIDEQYF.

The rearrangement links TRBV6-5 to TRBJ2-6; D gene unclear. The CDR3 totals 15 residues. V dropped 7 bases and J dropped 0 bases, with 10 bases sitting between them. Germline loops: CDR1 MNHEY, CDR2 SVGAGI. The CDR3 reads CASTVMFSGANVLTF. CDR3 bases: TGTGCCAGCACCGTAATGTTCTCTGGGGCCAACGTCCTGACTTTC.

The V call is TRBV7-2, the J call TRBJ1-1, with 10 bases lining up with TRBD1. Germline V gene data show CDR1 as SGHTA and CDR2 as FQGNSA. J gave up 10 bases and V 3 bases, and 5 bases lay outside the gene matches. CDR3 length: 13 residues. CDR3 loop: CASSFLGQGGAFF. CDR3 nucleotides: TGTGCCAGCAGCTTCTTAGGACAGGGGGGAGCTTTCTTT.

The chain has TRBV30 and TRBJ1-6; tentatively, D is TRBD1 (5 bases). The V gene lost 3 bases and the J gene lost 4 bases, with 16 bases spanning the gap. Germline V gene sequence: CDR1 GTSNPN, CDR2 SVGIG (reference sequence). The CDR3 covers 16 residues. CDR3 protein: CAWRRTLVHYNSPLHF. In nucleotides, the CDR3 is TGTGCCTGGAGACGGACACTCGTCCATTATAATTCACCCCTCCACTTT.